A selection of T cell receptor beta chains follows, all from one sample in a study of blood T cell repertoires in COVID-19. Measured with immunoSEQ multiplex PCR; TCRdb has only the in-frame clones, and not every one. The sample contains about 100,000 clones, approximately 90% of which appear only once. Sequenced material: peripheral blood. Receptors originate from a man aged 45 to 65 with active COVID-19. Both conserved end residues are part of each CDR3. Fields, in order: CDR3 protein, CDR3 DNA, V gene, D gene, J gene, clone size. D genes are given only for firm matches. Not every row has a clone size; where given, it reads once, few, many or a size class.

cdr3_aa: CASSRTRGQGGYTF
cdr3_nt: TGTGCCAGCAGCCGAACCAGGGGGCAAGGAGGCTACACCTTC
v_call: TRBV7-8
d_call: TRBD1
j_call: TRBJ1-2
clone_size: .

cdr3_aa: CASNLGGPGANVLTF
cdr3_nt: TGTGCCAGCAATCTGGGAGGGCCCGGGGCCAACGTCCTGACTTTC
v_call: TRBV9
d_call: TRBD2
j_call: TRBJ2-6
clone_size: .

cdr3_aa: CASSLDGGMNTEAFF
cdr3_nt: TGTGCCAGCAGCTTGGACGGGGGGATGAACACTGAAGCTTTCTTT
v_call: TRBV5-6
d_call: .
j_call: TRBJ1-1
clone_size: .

cdr3_aa: CASSFRGQETQYF
cdr3_nt: TGTGCCAGCAGCTTCAGGGGCCAAGAGACCCAGTACTTC
v_call: TRBV7-9
d_call: .
j_call: TRBJ2-5
clone_size: .

cdr3_aa: CASSLDSVYGYTF
cdr3_nt: TGTGCCAGCAGCTTAGATTCAGTCTATGGCTACACCTTC
v_call: TRBV7-9
d_call: .
j_call: TRBJ1-2
clone_size: .

cdr3_aa: CSVAPTVLEQYF
cdr3_nt: TGCAGCGTTGCACCGACAGTTCTCGAGCAGTACTTC
v_call: TRBV29-1
d_call: .
j_call: TRBJ2-7
clone_size: .

cdr3_aa: CASSDLSGGYRGQYF
cdr3_nt: TGTGCCAGCAGTGATCTTAGCGGGGGATACCGTGGGCAGTATTTT
v_call: TRBV2
d_call: TRBD2
j_call: TRBJ2-3
clone_size: .

cdr3_aa: CASSQPPRDRLNEQFF
cdr3_nt: TGCGCCAGCAGTCAACCACCACGGGACAGACTAAATGAGCAGTTCTTC
v_call: TRBV23-1
d_call: TRBD1
j_call: TRBJ2-1
clone_size: .

cdr3_aa: CASSTQGARGAFF
cdr3_nt: TGTGCCAGCAGCACACAGGGGGCGCGGGGCGCTTTCTTT
v_call: TRBV12-3/TRBV12-4
d_call: TRBD1
j_call: TRBJ1-1
clone_size: .

cdr3_aa: CASNAGTGPGYNEQFF
cdr3_nt: TGTGCCAGTAATGCCGGGACAGGGCCAGGGTACAATGAGCAGTTCTTC
v_call: TRBV19
d_call: TRBD1
j_call: TRBJ2-1
clone_size: .

cdr3_aa: CSFRTGGRNTGELFF
cdr3_nt: TGCAGCTTCCGGACAGGGGGCCGGAACACCGGGGAGCTGTTTTTT
v_call: TRBV29-1
d_call: TRBD1
j_call: TRBJ2-2
clone_size: .

cdr3_aa: CASSWIRQPGNQPQHF
cdr3_nt: TGTGCCAGCAGTTGGATAAGACAGCCCGGCAATCAGCCCCAGCATTTT
v_call: TRBV28
d_call: .
j_call: TRBJ1-5
clone_size: .

cdr3_aa: CASSRDSSYEQYF
cdr3_nt: TGCGCCAGCAGTAGGGACAGCTCCTACGAGCAGTACTTC
v_call: TRBV10-2
d_call: TRBD1
j_call: TRBJ2-7
clone_size: .

cdr3_aa: CASRLDSATNTGELFF
cdr3_nt: TGTGCCAGCAGGCTCGATAGCGCCACGAACACCGGGGAGCTGTTTTTT
v_call: TRBV2
d_call: .
j_call: TRBJ2-2
clone_size: .

cdr3_aa: CASSLQGASTDTQYF
cdr3_nt: TGTGCCAGCAGCTTACAGGGGGCGAGTACAGATACGCAGTATTTT
v_call: TRBV11-2
d_call: TRBD1
j_call: TRBJ2-3
clone_size: .

cdr3_aa: CASNARGNYGYTF
cdr3_nt: TGTGCCAGCAACGCCCGGGGTAACTATGGCTACACCTTC
v_call: TRBV12-3/TRBV12-4
d_call: .
j_call: TRBJ1-2
clone_size: .

cdr3_aa: CASSEVVTSGLYANTGELFF
cdr3_nt: TGTGCCAGCAGTGAAGTTGTGACTAGCGGGTTATACGCGAACACCGGGGAGCTGTTTTTT
v_call: TRBV6-1
d_call: TRBD2
j_call: TRBJ2-2
clone_size: once

cdr3_aa: CASSLEGALAFYGYTF
cdr3_nt: TGTGCCAGCAGCTTAGAAGGGGCTCTGGCTTTCTATGGCTACACCTTC
v_call: TRBV7-9
d_call: .
j_call: TRBJ1-2
clone_size: .

cdr3_aa: CASSFGTGGWSATEAFF
cdr3_nt: TGTGCCAGCAGTTTCGGGACAGGGGGCTGGTCGGCGACTGAAGCTTTCTTT
v_call: TRBV5-8
d_call: TRBD1
j_call: TRBJ1-1
clone_size: .

cdr3_aa: CASSHARDSSSYNSPLHF
cdr3_nt: TGTGCCAGCAGCCACGCCCGGGACAGTAGCTCCTATAATTCACCCCTCCACTTT
v_call: TRBV3-1/TRBV3-2
d_call: TRBD1
j_call: TRBJ1-6
clone_size: once

cdr3_aa: CASSMTSTNSPLHF
cdr3_nt: TGTGCCAGCAGTATGACATCCACGAATTCACCCCTCCACTTT
v_call: TRBV25-1
d_call: .
j_call: TRBJ1-6
clone_size: .

cdr3_aa: CASSQGGVAEPNTEAFF
cdr3_nt: TGCGCCAGCAGCCAAGGGGGGGTCGCTGAACCGAACACTGAAGCTTTCTTT
v_call: TRBV4-1
d_call: .
j_call: TRBJ1-1
clone_size: few

cdr3_aa: CASSLPGLAGTQETQYF
cdr3_nt: TGCGCCAGCAGCTTGCCCGGACTAGCGGGGACTCAAGAGACCCAGTACTTC
v_call: TRBV5-1
d_call: TRBD2
j_call: TRBJ2-5
clone_size: .

cdr3_aa: CASGSQYRGLKLAGGYNEQFF
cdr3_nt: TGTGCTAGTGGTTCACAATACAGGGGGCTAAAACTAGCGGGAGGGTACAATGAGCAGTTCTTC
v_call: TRBV12-5
d_call: TRBD2
j_call: TRBJ2-1
clone_size: .

cdr3_aa: CASSARRLAGTETQYF
cdr3_nt: TGTGCCAGCAGCGCCAGGAGACTAGCGGGGACGGAGACCCAGTACTTC
v_call: TRBV9
d_call: TRBD2
j_call: TRBJ2-5
clone_size: .

cdr3_aa: CASSRQSAGADTQYF
cdr3_nt: TGCGCCAGCAGCCGACAGTCGGCGGGGGCAGATACGCAGTATTTT
v_call: TRBV5-1
d_call: TRBD2
j_call: TRBJ2-3
clone_size: .

cdr3_aa: CASSLGAGVMNTEAFF
cdr3_nt: TGTGCCAGCAGCTTGGGGGCAGGGGTCATGAACACTGAAGCTTTCTTT
v_call: TRBV5-4
d_call: .
j_call: TRBJ1-1
clone_size: .

cdr3_aa: CASSSHQSGQGNAELFF
cdr3_nt: TGTGCCAGCAGCTCCCACCAGTCCGGACAGGGCAATGCGGAACTGTTTTTT
v_call: TRBV3-1/TRBV3-2
d_call: TRBD1
j_call: TRBJ1-4
clone_size: .

cdr3_aa: CASSSWTTLKHADTQYF
cdr3_nt: TGTGCCAGCAGCTCCTGGACTACATTGAAGCATGCGGATACGCAGTATTTT
v_call: TRBV5-6
d_call: .
j_call: TRBJ2-3
clone_size: .

cdr3_aa: CASGANGRMDNEQFF
cdr3_nt: TGTGCTAGTGGTGCGAACGGGAGGATGGACAATGAGCAGTTCTTC
v_call: TRBV12-5
d_call: TRBD2
j_call: TRBJ2-1
clone_size: .

cdr3_aa: CASSLKRNRGLADHTGELFF
cdr3_nt: TGTGCCAGCAGTTTAAAACGGAATAGGGGACTAGCGGACCACACCGGGGAGCTGTTTTTT
v_call: TRBV27
d_call: TRBD2
j_call: TRBJ2-2
clone_size: .

cdr3_aa: CATRPSSTDTQYF
cdr3_nt: TGTGCCACAAGGCCTAGCTCCACAGATACGCAGTATTTT
v_call: TRBV5-4
d_call: .
j_call: TRBJ2-3
clone_size: .

cdr3_aa: CASSQGPQANQPQHF
cdr3_nt: TGTGCCAGCAGCCAAGGCCCTCAAGCGAATCAGCCCCAGCATTTT
v_call: TRBV3-1/TRBV3-2
d_call: .
j_call: TRBJ1-5
clone_size: .

cdr3_aa: CASSPRGVAESQYNEQFF
cdr3_nt: TGTGCCAGCTCTCCTCGAGGGGTAGCGGAGTCGCAGTACAATGAGCAGTTCTTC
v_call: TRBV18
d_call: .
j_call: TRBJ2-1
clone_size: .

cdr3_aa: CASSWGTGLRGAGANVLTF
cdr3_nt: TGTGCCAGTAGTTGGGGGACAGGCCTCCGGGGGGCTGGGGCCAACGTCCTGACTTTC
v_call: TRBV19
d_call: .
j_call: TRBJ2-6
clone_size: .

cdr3_aa: CATSRAAGGDTQYF
cdr3_nt: TGTGCCACCAGCAGAGCGGCAGGTGGAGATACGCAGTATTTT
v_call: TRBV15
d_call: .
j_call: TRBJ2-3
clone_size: .

cdr3_aa: CASRGLVGGPQHF
cdr3_nt: TGTGCCAGCAGAGGACTTGTGGGGGGGCCCCAGCATTTT
v_call: TRBV6-5
d_call: .
j_call: TRBJ1-5
clone_size: .

cdr3_aa: CAISDTPVPDTQYF
cdr3_nt: TGTGCCATTAGTGATACCCCGGTCCCAGATACGCAGTATTTT
v_call: TRBV10-3
d_call: .
j_call: TRBJ2-3
clone_size: once

cdr3_aa: CASSVSGGGFGTGELFF
cdr3_nt: TGTGCCAGCAGTGTCTCAGGGGGAGGTTTTGGCACCGGGGAGCTGTTTTTT
v_call: TRBV6-1
d_call: .
j_call: TRBJ2-2
clone_size: .

cdr3_aa: CASSPEPPANSQPQHF
cdr3_nt: TGTGCCAGCTCACCAGAACCTCCAGCGAACTCCCAGCCCCAGCATTTT
v_call: TRBV18
d_call: .
j_call: TRBJ1-5
clone_size: once

cdr3_aa: CASRPRSYSGNTIYF
cdr3_nt: TGTGCCAGCAGGCCCCGAAGCTACTCTGGAAACACCATATATTTT
v_call: TRBV6-5
d_call: .
j_call: TRBJ1-3
clone_size: .

cdr3_aa: CASSYSGLGNNEQFF
cdr3_nt: TGTGCCAGCAGTTACTCGGGACTGGGAAACAATGAGCAGTTCTTC
v_call: TRBV6-5
d_call: .
j_call: TRBJ2-1
clone_size: .

cdr3_aa: CASSPTGSYTGELFF
cdr3_nt: TGCGCCAGCAGCCCAACCGGGTCCTACACCGGGGAGCTGTTTTTT
v_call: TRBV4-1
d_call: .
j_call: TRBJ2-2
clone_size: .

cdr3_aa: CASTQKYTGSGYTEAFF
cdr3_nt: TGTGCCAGTACCCAAAAGTATACGGGATCCGGGTACACTGAAGCTTTCTTT
v_call: TRBV19
d_call: .
j_call: TRBJ1-1
clone_size: .

cdr3_aa: CASNAGGNTGELFF
cdr3_nt: TGTGCCAGTAACGCGGGGGGAAACACCGGGGAGCTGTTTTTT
v_call: TRBV19
d_call: TRBD2
j_call: TRBJ2-2
clone_size: .

cdr3_aa: CASSRNRDRGFIGELFF
cdr3_nt: TGTGCCAGCAGCCGAAACCGGGACAGGGGATTTATCGGGGAGCTGTTTTTT
v_call: TRBV7-6
d_call: TRBD1
j_call: TRBJ2-2
clone_size: .

cdr3_aa: CASSHGQARYNEQFF
cdr3_nt: TGTGCCAGCAGCCATGGACAGGCAAGGTACAATGAGCAGTTCTTC
v_call: TRBV6-5
d_call: TRBD1
j_call: TRBJ2-1
clone_size: .

cdr3_aa: CASSYARDRPDELFF
cdr3_nt: TGCGCCAGCAGCTACGCCCGGGACAGGCCCGATGAACTGTTTTTT
v_call: TRBV5-1
d_call: TRBD1
j_call: TRBJ1-4
clone_size: .

cdr3_aa: CASSAGTENSPLHF
cdr3_nt: TGCGCCAGCAGCGCCGGGACAGAGAATTCACCCCTCCACTTT
v_call: TRBV5-1
d_call: TRBD1
j_call: TRBJ1-6
clone_size: once

cdr3_aa: CATSRGGGRDQPQHF
cdr3_nt: TGTGCCACCAGCAGAGGCGGGGGCCGAGATCAGCCCCAGCATTTT
v_call: TRBV15
d_call: .
j_call: TRBJ1-5
clone_size: .

cdr3_aa: CASSSLAGGRRYSGGYTF
cdr3_nt: TGTGCCAGCAGCTCTCTCGCGGGGGGAAGGCGGTATAGCGGTGGCTACACCTTC
v_call: TRBV7-9
d_call: .
j_call: TRBJ1-2
clone_size: .

cdr3_aa: CSVELAGGLSGELFF
cdr3_nt: TGCAGCGTCGAACTAGCGGGGGGGTTATCCGGGGAGCTGTTTTTT
v_call: TRBV29-1
d_call: TRBD2
j_call: TRBJ2-2
clone_size: .

cdr3_aa: CASKQVMNTEAFF
cdr3_nt: TGCGCCAGCAAACAAGTCATGAACACTGAAGCTTTCTTT
v_call: TRBV5-1
d_call: .
j_call: TRBJ1-1
clone_size: .

cdr3_aa: CASSFLNTGELFF
cdr3_nt: TGTGCCAGCAGCTTCCTGAACACCGGGGAGCTGTTTTTT
v_call: TRBV7-9
d_call: .
j_call: TRBJ2-2
clone_size: .

cdr3_aa: CASSDRTGVTDTQYF
cdr3_nt: TGTGCCAGCAGTGACAGGACAGGAGTCACAGATACGCAGTATTTT
v_call: TRBV6-1
d_call: TRBD1
j_call: TRBJ2-3
clone_size: .

cdr3_aa: CASRPGQGAPGYTF
cdr3_nt: TGTGCCAGCAGGCCGGGACAGGGGGCCCCTGGCTACACCTTC
v_call: TRBV6-5
d_call: TRBD1
j_call: TRBJ1-2
clone_size: .

cdr3_aa: CASSPIQRGLAGEQYF
cdr3_nt: TGTGCCAGCAGCCCCATCCAGCGGGGACTGGCCGGGGAGCAGTACTTC
v_call: TRBV11-2
d_call: TRBD2
j_call: TRBJ2-7
clone_size: .